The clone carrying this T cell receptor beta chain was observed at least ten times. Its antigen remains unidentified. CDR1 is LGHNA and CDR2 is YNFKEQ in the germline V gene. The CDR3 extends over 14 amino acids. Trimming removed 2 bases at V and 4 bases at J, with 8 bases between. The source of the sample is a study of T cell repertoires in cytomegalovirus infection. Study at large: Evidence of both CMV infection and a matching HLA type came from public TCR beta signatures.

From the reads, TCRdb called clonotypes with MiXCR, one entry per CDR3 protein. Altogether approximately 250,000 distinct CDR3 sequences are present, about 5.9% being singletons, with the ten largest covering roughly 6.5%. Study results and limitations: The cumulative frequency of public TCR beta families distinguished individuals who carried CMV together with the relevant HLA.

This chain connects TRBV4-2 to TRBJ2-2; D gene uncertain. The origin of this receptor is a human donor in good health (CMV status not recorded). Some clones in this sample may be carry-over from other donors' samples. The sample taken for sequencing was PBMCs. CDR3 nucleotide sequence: TGTGCCAGCAGCCAAATCGGCAGCACCGGGGAGCTGTTTTTT. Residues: CASSQIGSTGELFF.